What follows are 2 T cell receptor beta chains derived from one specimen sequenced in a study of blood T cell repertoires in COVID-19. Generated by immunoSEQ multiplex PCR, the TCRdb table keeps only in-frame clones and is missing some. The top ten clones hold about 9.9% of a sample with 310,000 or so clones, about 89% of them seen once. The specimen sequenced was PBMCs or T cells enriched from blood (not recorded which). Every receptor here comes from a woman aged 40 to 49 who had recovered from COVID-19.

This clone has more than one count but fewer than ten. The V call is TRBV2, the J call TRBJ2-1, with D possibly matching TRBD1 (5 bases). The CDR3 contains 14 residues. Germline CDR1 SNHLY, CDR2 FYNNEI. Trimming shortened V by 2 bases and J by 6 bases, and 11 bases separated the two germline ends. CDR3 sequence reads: CASSESTQGNEQFF. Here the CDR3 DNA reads TGTGCCAGCAGTGAATCTACTCAGGGCAATGAGCAGTTCTTC.

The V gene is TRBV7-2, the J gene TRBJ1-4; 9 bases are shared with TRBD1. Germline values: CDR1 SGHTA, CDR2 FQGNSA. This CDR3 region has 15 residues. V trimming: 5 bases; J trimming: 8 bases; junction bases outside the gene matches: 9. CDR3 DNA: TGTGCCAGCAGCGGGACCGGGACAGGGCGCGAAAAACTGTTTTTT. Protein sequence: CASSGTGTGREKLFF.